This entry lists 28 T cell receptor beta chains sequenced from one sample in a study of blood T cell repertoires in COVID-19. Clones were sequenced by immunoSEQ multiplex PCR, and TCRdb holds only the in-frame ones, with some missing. Of 120,000 or so clones listed, roughly 69% are singletons. The sequenced material came from peripheral blood. The receptor set was obtained from a woman between 65 and 79 years old with acute or convalescent COVID-19.

This chain uses TRBV12-3 or TRBV12-4 with TRBJ1-6; D is possibly TRBD1 (5 bases). V was pared by 6 bases and J by 8 bases, with 11 bases between. The CDR3 is 13 residues long. In DNA form, the CDR3 reads TGTGCCAGCAGCCACGACAGTGATTCACCCCTCCACTTT. Its protein is CASSHDSDSPLHF.

The chain recombines TRBV30 with TRBJ1-5, with TRBD1 matching over 9 bases. Germline V lookup: CDR1 GTSNPN, CDR2 SVGIG (reference sequence). V lost 2 bases, J lost 6 bases, and 8 bases stayed unmatched. The CDR3 contains 15 residues. The CDR3 is CAWSTGTGNGQPQHF. CDR3 DNA sequence: TGTGCCTGGAGTACCGGGACAGGGAACGGTCAGCCCCAGCATTTT.

This chain uses TRBV28 with TRBJ1-6; no clear D. This CDR3 is built from 14 residues. Trimming shortened V by 3 bases and J by 2 bases, and 5 bases separated the two germline ends. The germline gives CDR1 MDHEN, CDR2 SYDVKM. The CDR3 bases are TGTGCCAGCAGTTTGCCGGCCTATAATTCACCCCTCCACTTT. Its protein product is CASSLPAYNSPLHF.

V is TRBV6-5 and J is TRBJ1-5; 8 nucleotides align to TRBD1. The CDR3 is 14 amino acids. J gave up 5 bases and V 7 bases, and 7 bases lay outside the gene matches. Germline V gene sequence: CDR1 MNHEY, CDR2 SVGAGI. The CDR3 DNA follows: TGTGCCAGCACAGGGGGCAGGGCGTATCAGCCCCAGCATTTT. Translation gives CASTGGRAYQPQHF.

The gene calls are TRBV6-1 and TRBJ2-7, with 7 bases lining up with TRBD1. There are 15 residues in the CDR3. Germline CDR1 reads MNHNS; CDR2 reads SASEGT. Trimming took 3 bases from V and 2 from J; bases not matched to a gene: 7. The CDR3 spells CASSDSGGRTYEQYF. In nucleotides, the CDR3 is TGTGCCAGCAGTGATTCAGGGGGACGAACCTACGAGCAGTACTTC.

The CDR3 here is CASSLTRGRVGNEQFF. CDR3 in DNA: TGTGCCAGCAGCTTAACTAGGGGGCGCGTAGGCAATGAGCAGTTCTTC. The V gene is TRBV7-2, the J gene TRBJ2-1; 7 bases match TRBD1. Germline loops: CDR1 SGHTA, CDR2 FQGNSA. V was pared by 2 bases and J by 6 bases, with 10 bases of the junction left unmatched. The CDR3 covers 16 residues.

The V and J genes are TRBV9 and TRBJ1-2; possibly TRBD1 for D (6 bases). Trimming pared 4 bases from V and 2 bases from J, leaving 9 bases between. Germline V gene sequence: CDR1 SGDLS, CDR2 YYNGEE. CDR3 length equals 13 residues. The CDR3 sequence: CASSQGQNYGYTF. The CDR3 DNA sequence: TGTGCCAGCAGCCAGGGACAAAACTATGGCTACACCTTC.

The chain carries TRBV6-2 or TRBV6-3 and TRBJ2-7; tentatively, D is TRBD2 (6 bases). Trimming stripped 5 bases from V and 4 bases from J, with 21 bases between. CDR1 and CDR2 from the germline V gene are MNHEY and SVGEGT. The CDR3 sequence is 16 residues long. The CDR3 DNA reads TGTGCCAGCAGTGGAGGGCGGAACACACAAACGTACGAGCAGTACTTC. Translated: CASSGGRNTQTYEQYF.

This rearrangement joins TRBV4-1 to TRBJ2-7, with TRBD1 matching over 7 bases. After removal of 0 bases from V and 3 bases from J, the junction contained 5 bases not matched to a gene. Germline V gives CDR1 MGHRA, CDR2 YSYEKL. This CDR3 is built from 15 residues. The CDR3 reads CASSQDMTGIYEQYF. The CDR3, as DNA: TGCGCCAGCAGCCAAGATATGACAGGGATCTACGAGCAGTACTTC.

The V and J genes are TRBV10-3 and TRBJ1-2; a possible D gene is TRBD1 (6 bases). CDR3 size: 13 residues. Germline assignment: CDR1 ENHRY and CDR2 SYGVKD. V was shortened by 4 bases and J by 6 bases, with 12 bases between the two germline ends. The CDR3 loop is CAISGHNRDGYTF. The CDR3, as DNA: TGTGCCATCAGTGGACATAACAGGGATGGCTACACCTTC.

The J gene is TRBJ1-2, the V gene TRBV28; no clear D gene. Trimming took 3 bases from V and 7 from J, leaving 6 bases between them. This CDR3 spans 11 amino acids. Germline loops: CDR1 MDHEN, CDR2 SYDVKM. The CDR3 sequence: CASSLNTGYTF. The CDR3 bases are TGTGCCAGCAGTTTGAACACTGGCTACACCTTC.

This sequence joins TRBV6-5 and TRBJ1-5; 8 bases line up with TRBD1. Trimming cost V 0 bases and J 6 bases; bases outside gene matches: 4. The CDR3 length is 15 residues. Germline CDR1 MNHEY, CDR2 SVGAGI. CDR3 sequence: CASSYSAGGGQPQHF. DNA for the CDR3: TGTGCCAGCAGTTACTCAGCAGGGGGCGGTCAGCCCCAGCATTTT.

The chain combines TRBV2 with TRBJ1-3; D may be TRBD1 (6 bases). Germline V gene data show CDR1 as SNHLY and CDR2 as FYNNEI. Trimming took off 7 bases at V and 2 bases at J, with 18 bases between the two ends. This CDR3 comprises 16 residues. The CDR3 loop is CASNPRGLEAGNTIYF. The DNA for the CDR3 is TGTGCCAGCAACCCCAGGGGACTAGAAGCTGGAAACACCATATATTTT.

This clone was picked up a small number of times. This sequence joins TRBV19 and TRBJ1-1, with TRBD1 matching 9 bases. Per germline, CDR1 LNHDA and CDR2 SQIVND (reference sequence). CDR3 length: 15 amino acids. The V gene end was trimmed by 6 bases and the J gene end by 5 bases; junction bases not matched to a gene: 10. CDR3 bases: TGTGCCAGTAGGGGACAGGGCGATTGGGATACTGAAGCTTTCTTT. This codes for CASRGQGDWDTEAFF.

This rearrangement joins TRBV6-5 to TRBJ1-2, with 7 bases fitting TRBD1. Trimming at V came to 5 bases and at J to 5 bases, leaving 5 bases not matched to a gene. The CDR3 totals 13 residues. Germline V gene sequence: CDR1 MNHEY, CDR2 SVGAGI. As DNA, the CDR3 is TGTGCCAGCAGTCACGACAGGGCGTATGGCTACACCTTC. This encodes CASSHDRAYGYTF.

A single count supports this clone. The chain combines TRBV7-2 with TRBJ1-2, with 8 nucleotides matching TRBD1. Germline CDR1 reads SGHTA; CDR2 reads FQGNSA. This CDR3 has 14 amino acids. V was clipped by 3 bases and J by 5 bases; unmatched bases: 5. The CDR3 sequence: CASSFRDRHYGYTF. The CDR3 bases are TGTGCCAGCAGCTTCCGGGACAGGCATTATGGCTACACCTTC.

V gene TRBV19 combines with J gene TRBJ1-5; no reliable D call. There are 19 residues in the CDR3. Trimming left V 3 bases short and J 1 base short, with 22 bases between. Germline V gene data show CDR1 as LNHDA and CDR2 as SQIVND (reference sequence). CDR3 coding DNA: TGTGCCAGTAGTATGGACTGGCAGCTGAGATTTCTCAGCAATCAGCCCCAGCATTTT. This encodes CASSMDWQLRFLSNQPQHF.

This clone has at least ten counts. The J gene is TRBJ2-5, the V gene TRBV11-3, with 9 bases aligning to TRBD1. The CDR3 length is 16 residues. Germline trimming cut 1 base from V and 4 bases from J; bases unmatched to any gene: 7. Germline V gives CDR1 SGHNT, CDR2 YENEEA. The CDR3 sequence: CASSLGFRQGGETQYF. DNA for the CDR3: TGTGCCAGCAGCTTAGGGTTCCGACAGGGGGGAGAGACCCAGTACTTC.

The CDR3 reads CAWNRQGMDEKLFF. CDR3 DNA sequence: TGTGCCTGGAACCGTCAGGGTATGGATGAAAAACTGTTTTTT. The chain combines TRBV30 with TRBJ1-4, with D possibly matching TRBD1 (5 bases). From germline, CDR1 is GTSNPN and CDR2 SVGIG (reference sequence). The CDR3 is 14 amino acids. V lost 4 bases and J lost 6, with 15 bases in between.

This clone was recorded once. The genes are TRBV5-5 and TRBJ1-2; D is perhaps TRBD1 (5 bases). CDR1 is SGHKS and CDR2 is YYEKEE in the germline V gene (reference sequence). The CDR3 extends over 16 amino acids. Between the trimmed V and J ends, which lost 0 bases and 7 bases, there was a span of 19 bases. The CDR3 region is CASSLEWQGSGPGYTF. CDR3 coding DNA: TGTGCCAGCAGCTTGGAGTGGCAGGGCTCAGGTCCTGGCTACACCTTC. Full variable domain (remainder filled in from reference TRBV5-5 and TRBJ1-2): DAGVTQSPTHLIKTRGQQVTLRCSPISGHKSVSWYQQVLGQGPQFIFQYYEKEERGRGNFPDRFSARQFPNYSSELNVNALLLGDSALYLCASSLEWQGSGPGYTFGSGTRLTVV.

The chain couples TRBV2 to TRBJ1-4; D might be TRBD1 (5 bases). CDR3 length: 13 amino acids. V shed 1 base and J shed 12 bases, with 12 bases lying between them. CDR1 and CDR2 (germline): SNHLY, FYNNEI. The CDR3, as DNA: TGTGCCAGCAGTGAAGAGCGGGGGGGAGAACTGTTTTTT. Its protein product is CASSEERGGELFF. The full variable domain, in which reference TRBV2 and TRBJ1-4 provide the parts outside the CDR3, is EPEVTQTPSHQVTQMGQEVILRCVPISNHLYFYWYRQILGQKVEFLVSFYNNEISEKSEIFDDQFSVERPDGSNFTLKIRSTKLEDSAMYFCASSEERGGELFFGSGTQLSVL.

With respect to this clone: Other DNA sequences in this sample translate to the same CDR3. The V call is TRBV27, the J call TRBJ1-1; D is unclear. CDR3 length: 13 amino acids. Trimming removed 3 bases at V and 1 base at J, with 6 bases between. The V gene's germline CDR1 is MNHEY and CDR2 SMNVEV (reference sequence). The CDR3 sequence: CASSFWQNTEAFF. CDR3 coding DNA: TGTGCCAGCAGTTTTTGGCAGAACACTGAAGCTTTCTTT.

This sequence joins TRBV2 and TRBJ2-1, with TRBD1 identical over 7 bases. CDR1 and CDR2 (germline): SNHLY, FYNNEI. J was trimmed by 2 bases and V by 7 bases; bases with no gene match: 8. This CDR3 is built from 15 residues. The CDR3 loop is CASIPGGFTYNEQFF. CDR3 DNA: TGTGCCAGCATCCCAGGGGGTTTCACCTACAATGAGCAGTTCTTC.

The V and J genes are TRBV27 and TRBJ2-2; tentative D call: TRBD2 (6 bases). The CDR3 has 16 amino acids. The V gene lost 2 bases and the J gene lost 3 bases, with 13 bases spanning the gap. Looked up from germline, CDR1 is MNHEY and CDR2 is SMNVEV (reference sequence). CDR3 sequence reads: CASSLRLDGHTGELFF. CDR3 nucleotides: TGTGCCAGCAGTTTAAGACTAGATGGACACACCGGGGAGCTGTTTTTT.

V gene TRBV6-2 or TRBV6-3 combines with J gene TRBJ2-1; D not resolved. The germline V gene has CDR1 MNHEY and CDR2 SVGEGT. The germline V and J ends were trimmed by 4 bases and 5 bases, with 18 bases remaining between them. This CDR3 has 16 residues. Here the CDR3 reads CASSSPATTHHNEQFF. Here the CDR3 DNA reads TGTGCCAGCAGTTCCCCGGCCACTACACATCACAATGAGCAGTTCTTC.

The V call is TRBV4-3, the J call TRBJ1-6; 7 nucleotides line up with TRBD1. The CDR3 runs 15 residues. CDR1 and CDR2 (germline): LGHNA, YSLEER. V was clipped by 0 bases and J by 8 bases; unmatched bases: 4. The CDR3 protein is CASSQEGQPYSPLHF. The CDR3 nucleotides read TGCGCCAGCAGCCAAGAGGGACAGCCTTATTCACCCCTCCACTTT.

This clone was observed a few times. V and J are TRBV5-1 and TRBJ1-5, with D possibly matching TRBD1 (5 bases). This CDR3 contains 14 residues. The germline V and J ends were trimmed by 2 bases and 4 bases, with 10 bases remaining between them. Germline loops: CDR1 SGHRS, CDR2 YFSETQ. The CDR3 region is CASSFDSMNQPQHF. In DNA form, the CDR3 reads TGCGCCAGCAGCTTTGACAGTATGAATCAGCCCCAGCATTTT. Supplemented by reference TRBV5-1 and TRBJ1-5, the full variable domain reads KAGVTQTPRYLIKTRGQQVTLSCSPISGHRSVSWYQQTPGQGLQFLFEYFSETQRNKGNFPGRFSGRQFSNSRSEMNVSTLELGDSALYLCASSFDSMNQPQHFGDGTRLSIL.

V gene TRBV28 combines with J gene TRBJ2-6; 10 bases are shared with TRBD2. Germline V lookup: CDR1 MDHEN, CDR2 SYDVKM. This CDR3 has 16 residues. After removal of 6 bases from V and 9 bases from J, the junction contained 11 bases not matched to a gene. This CDR3 is CASRDPGASGSNVLTF. The CDR3 DNA is TGTGCCAGCAGAGACCCGGGGGCTAGCGGGAGCAACGTCCTGACTTTC.